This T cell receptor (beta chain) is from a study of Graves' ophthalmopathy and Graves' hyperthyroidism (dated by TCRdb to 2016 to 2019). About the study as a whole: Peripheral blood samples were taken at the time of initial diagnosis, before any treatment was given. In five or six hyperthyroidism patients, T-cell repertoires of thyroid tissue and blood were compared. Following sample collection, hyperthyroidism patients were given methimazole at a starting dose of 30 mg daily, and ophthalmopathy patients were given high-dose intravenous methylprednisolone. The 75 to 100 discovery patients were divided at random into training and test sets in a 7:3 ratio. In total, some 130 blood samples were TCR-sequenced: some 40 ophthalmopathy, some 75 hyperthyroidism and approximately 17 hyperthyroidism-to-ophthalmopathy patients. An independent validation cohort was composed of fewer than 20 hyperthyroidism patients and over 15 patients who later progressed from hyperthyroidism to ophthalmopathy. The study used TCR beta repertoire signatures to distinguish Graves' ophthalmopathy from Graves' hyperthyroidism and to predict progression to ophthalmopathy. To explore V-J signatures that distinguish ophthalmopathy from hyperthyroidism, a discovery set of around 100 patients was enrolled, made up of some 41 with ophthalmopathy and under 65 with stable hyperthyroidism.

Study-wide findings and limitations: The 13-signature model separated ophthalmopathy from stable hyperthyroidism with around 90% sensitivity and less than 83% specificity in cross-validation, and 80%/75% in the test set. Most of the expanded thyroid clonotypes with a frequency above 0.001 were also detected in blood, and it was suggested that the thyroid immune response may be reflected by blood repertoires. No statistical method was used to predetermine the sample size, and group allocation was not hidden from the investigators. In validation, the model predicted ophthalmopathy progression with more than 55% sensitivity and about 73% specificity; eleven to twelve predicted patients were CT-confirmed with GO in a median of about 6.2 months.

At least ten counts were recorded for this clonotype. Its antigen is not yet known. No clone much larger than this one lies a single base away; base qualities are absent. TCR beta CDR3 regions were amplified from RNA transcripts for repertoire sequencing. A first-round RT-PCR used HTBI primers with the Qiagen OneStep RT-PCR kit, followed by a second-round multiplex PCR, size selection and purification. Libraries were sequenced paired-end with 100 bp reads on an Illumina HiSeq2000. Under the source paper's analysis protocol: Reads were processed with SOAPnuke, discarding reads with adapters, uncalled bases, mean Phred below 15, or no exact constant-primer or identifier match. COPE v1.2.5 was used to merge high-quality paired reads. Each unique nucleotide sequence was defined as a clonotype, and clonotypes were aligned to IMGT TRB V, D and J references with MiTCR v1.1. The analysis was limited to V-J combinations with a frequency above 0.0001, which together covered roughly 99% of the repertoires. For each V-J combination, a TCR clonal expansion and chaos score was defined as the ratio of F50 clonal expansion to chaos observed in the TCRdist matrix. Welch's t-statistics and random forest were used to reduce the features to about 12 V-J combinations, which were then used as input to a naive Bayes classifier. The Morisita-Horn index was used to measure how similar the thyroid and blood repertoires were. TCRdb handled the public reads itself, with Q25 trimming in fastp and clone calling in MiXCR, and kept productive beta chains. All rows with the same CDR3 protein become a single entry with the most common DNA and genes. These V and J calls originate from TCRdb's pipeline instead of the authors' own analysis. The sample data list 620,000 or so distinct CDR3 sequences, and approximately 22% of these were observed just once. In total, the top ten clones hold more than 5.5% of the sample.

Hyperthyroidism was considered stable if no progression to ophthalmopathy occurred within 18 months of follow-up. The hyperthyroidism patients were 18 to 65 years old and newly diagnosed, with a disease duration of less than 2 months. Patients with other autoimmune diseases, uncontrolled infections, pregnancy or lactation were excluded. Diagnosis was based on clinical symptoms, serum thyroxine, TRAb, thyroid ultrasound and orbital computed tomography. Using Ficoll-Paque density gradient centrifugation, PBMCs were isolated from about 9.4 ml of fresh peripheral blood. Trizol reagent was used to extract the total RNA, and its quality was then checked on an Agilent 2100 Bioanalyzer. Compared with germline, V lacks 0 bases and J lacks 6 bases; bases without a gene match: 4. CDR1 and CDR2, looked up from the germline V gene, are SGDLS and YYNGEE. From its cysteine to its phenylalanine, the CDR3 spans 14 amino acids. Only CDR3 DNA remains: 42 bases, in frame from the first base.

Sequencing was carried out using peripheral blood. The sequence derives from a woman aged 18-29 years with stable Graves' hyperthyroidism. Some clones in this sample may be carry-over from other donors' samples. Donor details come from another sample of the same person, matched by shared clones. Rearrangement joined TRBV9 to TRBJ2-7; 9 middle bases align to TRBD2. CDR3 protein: CASSVDSGSGEQYF. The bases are TGTGCCAGCAGCGTAGATAGCGGGAGTGGCGAGCAGTACTTC.